This T cell receptor beta chain was sequenced for a study of T cells after yellow fever vaccination. TCRdb ran MiXCR on the 5' RACE reads and lists one entry per CDR3 protein. The table lists about 170,000 distinct CDR3 sequences, 9.5% to 12% of them singletons. Study conclusions and caveats: Only a minor proportion of clonotypes was detected across both CD4 and CD8 compartments.

Worth noting for this clonotype: Its specificity is not known.

The germline CDR1 and CDR2 sequences are SGHTA and FQGNSA. V was cut by 1 base and J by 3 bases, with 13 bases left in between. The CDR3 extends over 15 amino acids. This sequence was found in a man aged 18-30 years who received the YFV17D yellow fever vaccine. V is TRBV7-2 and J is TRBJ2-7; D is perhaps TRBD2 (5 bases). The sequenced sample was CD8+ T cells sorted from PBMCs, obtained 15 days after the yellow fever booster vaccination. The CDR3 sequence is CASSLGVAAGYEQYV. CDR3 nucleotide sequence: TGTGCCAGCAGCTTAGGGGTCGCGGCGGGCTACGAGCAGTACGTC.